This T cell receptor beta chain was profiled in a study of radiotherapy plus CTLA-4 blockade in lung cancer. For the study at large: Disease control was seen in over 25% of patients, objective responses in 15% to 20%.

Assay: immunoSEQ multiplex PCR; the TCRdb copy retains only in-frame clones and omits some. This table has some 40,000 clones, 75% to 85% appearing once. The study's findings and limits: Reportedly, early blood T cell clone dynamics best predicted response, with interferon-beta.

About this clone: What it binds is unknown.

The germline CDR1 and CDR2 sequences are SGHAT and FQNNGV. The CDR3 runs to 17 residues. J was trimmed by 5 bases and V by 3 bases; bases with no gene match: 11. CTLA-4 blockade using ipilimumab, together with focal radiation, was received by patients with chemo-refractory metastatic non-small-cell lung cancer. V and J are TRBV11-2 and TRBJ2-3, with 10 positions matching TRBD2. This TCR was recovered from a human donor with non-small cell lung cancer that progressed on radiotherapy plus ipilimumab. The sample was peripheral blood, taken from a patient treated with radiotherapy plus ipilimumab. The CDR3 sequence is CASSFQSSGGWVDTQYF. The CDR3 bases are TGTGCCAGCAGCTTTCAGTCTAGCGGGGGTTGGGTAGATACGCAGTATTTT.